This T cell receptor beta chain was captured by sequencing in a study of technical replicates of blood from several donors. The data were produced by immunoSEQ multiplex PCR, yet TCRdb's version contains in-frame clones alone and is incomplete. The table has tens of thousands of clones, less than 95% seen once. The germline V gene has CDR1 MNHEY and CDR2 SMNVEV (reference sequence). The trim removed 3 bases at V and 2 bases at J, leaving 9 bases unmatched. The CDR3 is 17 amino acids. Sequenced material: T cells isolated from PBMCs. The chain recombines TRBV27 with TRBJ2-3; 9 positions match TRBD1. This receptor was identified in a human donor in good health. The CDR3 loop is CASSLTGQGPFTDTQYF. The CDR3 nucleotides read TGTGCCAGCAGTTTGACGGGACAGGGCCCTTTCACAGATACGCAGTATTTT.